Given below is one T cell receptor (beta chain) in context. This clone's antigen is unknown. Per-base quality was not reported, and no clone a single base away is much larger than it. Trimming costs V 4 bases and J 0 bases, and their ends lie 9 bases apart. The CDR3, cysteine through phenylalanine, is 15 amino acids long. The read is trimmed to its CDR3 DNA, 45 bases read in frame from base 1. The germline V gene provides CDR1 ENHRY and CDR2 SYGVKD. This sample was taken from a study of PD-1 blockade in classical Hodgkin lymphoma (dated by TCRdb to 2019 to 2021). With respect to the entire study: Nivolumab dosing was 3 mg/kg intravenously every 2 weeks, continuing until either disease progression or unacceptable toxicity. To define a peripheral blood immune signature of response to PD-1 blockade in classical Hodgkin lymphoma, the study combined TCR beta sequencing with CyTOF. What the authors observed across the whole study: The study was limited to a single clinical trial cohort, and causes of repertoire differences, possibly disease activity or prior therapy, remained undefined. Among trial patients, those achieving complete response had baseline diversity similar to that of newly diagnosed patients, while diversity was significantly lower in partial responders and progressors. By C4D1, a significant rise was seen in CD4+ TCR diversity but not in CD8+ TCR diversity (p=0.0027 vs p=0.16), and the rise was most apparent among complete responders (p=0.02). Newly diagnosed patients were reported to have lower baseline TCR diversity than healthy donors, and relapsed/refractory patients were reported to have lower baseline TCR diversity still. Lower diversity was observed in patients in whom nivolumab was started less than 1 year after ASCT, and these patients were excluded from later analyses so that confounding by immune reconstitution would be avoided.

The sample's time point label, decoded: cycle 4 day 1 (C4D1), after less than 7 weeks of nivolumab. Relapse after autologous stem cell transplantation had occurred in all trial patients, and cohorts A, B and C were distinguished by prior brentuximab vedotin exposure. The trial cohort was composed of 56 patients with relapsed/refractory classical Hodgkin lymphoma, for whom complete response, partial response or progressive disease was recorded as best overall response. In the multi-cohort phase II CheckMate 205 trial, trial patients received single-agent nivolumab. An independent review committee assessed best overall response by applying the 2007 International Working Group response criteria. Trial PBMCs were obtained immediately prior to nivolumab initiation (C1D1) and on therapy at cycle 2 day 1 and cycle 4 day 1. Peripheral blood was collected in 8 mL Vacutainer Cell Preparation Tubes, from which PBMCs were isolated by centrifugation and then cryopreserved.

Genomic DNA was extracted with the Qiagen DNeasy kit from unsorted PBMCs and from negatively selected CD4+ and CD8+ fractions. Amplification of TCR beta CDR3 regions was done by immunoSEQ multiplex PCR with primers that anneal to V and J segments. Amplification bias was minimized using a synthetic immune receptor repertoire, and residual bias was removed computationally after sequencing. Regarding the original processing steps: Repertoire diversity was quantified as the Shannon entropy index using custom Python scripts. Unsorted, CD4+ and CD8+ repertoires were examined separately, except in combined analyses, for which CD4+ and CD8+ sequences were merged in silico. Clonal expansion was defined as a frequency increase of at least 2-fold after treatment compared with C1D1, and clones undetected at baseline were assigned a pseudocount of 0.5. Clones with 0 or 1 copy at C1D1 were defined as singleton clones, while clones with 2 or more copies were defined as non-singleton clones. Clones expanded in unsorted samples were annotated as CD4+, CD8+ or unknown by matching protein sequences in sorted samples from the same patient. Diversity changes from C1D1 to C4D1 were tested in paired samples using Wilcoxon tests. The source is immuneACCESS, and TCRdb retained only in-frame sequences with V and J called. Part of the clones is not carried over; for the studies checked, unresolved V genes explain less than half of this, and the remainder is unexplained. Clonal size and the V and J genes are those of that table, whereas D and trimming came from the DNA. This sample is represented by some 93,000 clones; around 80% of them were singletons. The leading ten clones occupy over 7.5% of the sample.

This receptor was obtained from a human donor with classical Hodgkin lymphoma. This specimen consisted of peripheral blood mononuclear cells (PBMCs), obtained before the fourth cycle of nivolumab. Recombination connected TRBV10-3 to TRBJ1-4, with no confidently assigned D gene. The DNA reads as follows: TGTGCCATCAGTGGTGGGGTTACAACTAATGAAAAACTGTTTTTT. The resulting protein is CAISGGVTTNEKLFF.